A selection of T cell receptor beta chains follows, all from one sample in a study of blood T cell repertoires in COVID-19. Libraries were prepared by immunoSEQ multiplex PCR; TCRdb keeps only in-frame clonotypes and omits some of them. The data contain around 69,000 clones, roughly 76% of them singletons. Sequenced sample: peripheral blood. The receptors derive from a woman aged 70-85 years with acute or convalescent COVID-19. Each CDR3 is given with its conserved first and last residue. Each record gives: V gene, CDR3 protein.

V: TRBV19; CDR3: CASSPWTSGRTGQETQYF
V: TRBV5-1; CDR3: CASSSISGGLETQYF
V: TRBV5-8; CDR3: CASSFRTSYEQYF
V: TRBV10-3; CDR3: CAISPDSGNEQFF
V: TRBV30; CDR3: CAWSVPPGGGNQPQHF
V: TRBV29-1; CDR3: CSVEASGGAETQYF
V: TRBV4-2; CDR3: CASSQSAADTQYF
V: TRBV3-1/TRBV3-2; CDR3: CASSQHRGFNSGNTIYF
V: TRBV28; CDR3: CASSPTQGSNQPQHF
V: TRBV18; CDR3: CASSPPRQGNHEQYF
V: TRBV3-1/TRBV3-2; CDR3: CASSSGWGGYNEQFF
V: TRBV20-1; CDR3: CSASSEGGNQPQHF
V: TRBV19; CDR3: CASSIGQGVIGELFF
V: TRBV18; CDR3: CASSPQAGGAYSGANVLTF
V: TRBV9; CDR3: CASSESGAGVDEQYF
V: TRBV6-1; CDR3: CASSDRGKLLEAFF
V: TRBV4-1; CDR3: CASSQGLAGSTDTQYF
V: TRBV3-1/TRBV3-2; CDR3: CASSQSPSGPHGYTF
V: TRBV28; CDR3: CASSLMGRVLPEAFF
V: TRBV3-1/TRBV3-2; CDR3: CASSQVRLAGGNDIQYF
V: TRBV18; CDR3: CASSPMTRQYGYTF
V: TRBV5-1; CDR3: CASSLVTATYEQYF
V: TRBV19; CDR3: CASSMGRDNEQFF
V: TRBV19; CDR3: CASSIPRASGDEQFF
V: TRBV4-1; CDR3: CASSQDWGRREQYF
V: TRBV9; CDR3: CASSVVGGSYGYTF
V: TRBV6-1; CDR3: CASSEAGGRRTQYF
V: TRBV28; CDR3: CASSYSSRSGNTIYF
V: TRBV16; CDR3: CASSTTRLQGKAFF
V: TRBV20-1; CDR3: CSASSRDGYTF
V: TRBV5-1; CDR3: CASSFPARQETQYF
V: TRBV30; CDR3: CAWSFRGGGRGTDTQYF
V: TRBV19; CDR3: CASSYLDQGTGELFF
V: TRBV4-1; CDR3: CASSQGKGASNQPQHF
V: TRBV7-9; CDR3: CASSQTSGGETQYF
V: TRBV27; CDR3: CASSPTGGRRGYGYTF
V: TRBV6-2/TRBV6-3; CDR3: CASSSDRRQPQHF
V: TRBV19; CDR3: CASSSSGSEETQYF
V: TRBV18; CDR3: CASSPLGGLDSPLHF
V: TRBV28; CDR3: CASSSGGDTEAFF
V: TRBV9; CDR3: CASSPRQRAAKLFF
V: TRBV28; CDR3: CASSLGTGVHQPQHF
V: TRBV5-5; CDR3: CASSLVGYSNQPQHF
V: TRBV15; CDR3: CATSRGPGNTIYF
V: TRBV28; CDR3: CASSPYPGTDEAFF
V: TRBV7-8; CDR3: CASSRLAGGPTGELFF
V: TRBV21-1; CDR3: CASSLNLKVRDEKLFF
V: TRBV5-4; CDR3: CASSLDRDRVKTF
V: TRBV19; CDR3: CASSIDRVNTEAFF
V: TRBV11-3; CDR3: CASSFGSGSGVNEQFF
V: TRBV7-9; CDR3: CASSLAGGAYEQYF
V: TRBV29-1; CDR3: CSVTGPGAGRNEQYF
V: TRBV3-1/TRBV3-2; CDR3: CASSLTGGPSQPQHF
V: TRBV12-3/TRBV12-4; CDR3: CASSTGGSSPLHF